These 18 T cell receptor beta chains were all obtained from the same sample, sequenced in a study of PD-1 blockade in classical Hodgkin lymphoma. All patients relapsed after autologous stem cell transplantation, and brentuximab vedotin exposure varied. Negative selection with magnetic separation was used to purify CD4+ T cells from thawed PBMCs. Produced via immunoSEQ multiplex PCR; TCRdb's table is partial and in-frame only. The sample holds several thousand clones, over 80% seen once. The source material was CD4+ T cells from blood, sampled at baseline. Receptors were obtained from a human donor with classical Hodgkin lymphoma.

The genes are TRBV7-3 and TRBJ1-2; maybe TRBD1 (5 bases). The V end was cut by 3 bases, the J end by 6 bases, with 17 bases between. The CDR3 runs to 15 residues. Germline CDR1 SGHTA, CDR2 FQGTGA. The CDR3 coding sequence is TGTGCCAGCAGCTTGGGCCCGGGGGACGAGGATGGCTACACCTTC. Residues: CASSLGPGDEDGYTF. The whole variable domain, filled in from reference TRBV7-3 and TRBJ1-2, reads GAGVSQTPSNKVTEKGKYVELRCDPISGHTALYWYRQSLGQGPEFLIYFQGTGAADDSGLPNDRFFAVRPEGSVSTLKIQRTERGDSAVYLCASSLGPGDEDGYTFGSGTRLTVV.

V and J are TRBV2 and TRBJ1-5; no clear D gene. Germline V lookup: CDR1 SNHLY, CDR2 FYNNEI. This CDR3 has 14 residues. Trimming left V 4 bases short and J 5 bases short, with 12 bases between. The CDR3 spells CASSGYDGDQPQHF. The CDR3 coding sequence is TGTGCCAGCAGTGGGTACGACGGGGATCAGCCCCAGCATTTT.

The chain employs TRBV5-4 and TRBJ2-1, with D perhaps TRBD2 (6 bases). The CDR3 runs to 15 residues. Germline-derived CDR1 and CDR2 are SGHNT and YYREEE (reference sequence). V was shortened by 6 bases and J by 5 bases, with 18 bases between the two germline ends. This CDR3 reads CASISSSVPNNEQFF. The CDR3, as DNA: TGTGCCAGCATTTCCTCTAGCGTACCAAACAATGAGCAGTTCTTC.

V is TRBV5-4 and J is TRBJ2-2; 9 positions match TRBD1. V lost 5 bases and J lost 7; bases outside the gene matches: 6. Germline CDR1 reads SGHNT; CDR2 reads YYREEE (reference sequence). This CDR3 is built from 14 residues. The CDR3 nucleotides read TGTGCCAGCAGGGAGGGACAGGGATTCGGGGAGCTGTTTTTT. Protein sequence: CASREGQGFGELFF.

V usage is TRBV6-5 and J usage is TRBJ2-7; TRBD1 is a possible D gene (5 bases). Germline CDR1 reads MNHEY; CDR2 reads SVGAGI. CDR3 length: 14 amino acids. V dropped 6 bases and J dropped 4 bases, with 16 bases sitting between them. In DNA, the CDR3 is TGTGCCAGCAGACCGGTCCAGGGTTTTTACGAGCAGTACTTC. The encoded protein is CASRPVQGFYEQYF.

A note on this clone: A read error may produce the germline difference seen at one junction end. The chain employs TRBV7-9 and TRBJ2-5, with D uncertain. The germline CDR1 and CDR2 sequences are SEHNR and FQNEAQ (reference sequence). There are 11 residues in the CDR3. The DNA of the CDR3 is TGTGCCAGCAGCCCCTACAGCCGATCTGACTTC. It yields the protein CASSPYSRSDF.

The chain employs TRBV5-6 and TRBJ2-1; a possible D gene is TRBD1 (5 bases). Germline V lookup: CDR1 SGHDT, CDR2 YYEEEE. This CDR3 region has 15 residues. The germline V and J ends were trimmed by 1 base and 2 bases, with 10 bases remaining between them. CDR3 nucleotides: TGTGCCAGCAGCTTGAGCAGGGCCCCCTACAATGAGCAGTTCTTC. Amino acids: CASSLSRAPYNEQFF.

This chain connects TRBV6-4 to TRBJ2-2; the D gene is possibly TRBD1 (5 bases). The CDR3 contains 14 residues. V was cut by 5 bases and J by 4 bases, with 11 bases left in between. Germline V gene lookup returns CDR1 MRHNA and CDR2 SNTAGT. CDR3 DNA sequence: TGTGCCAGCAGTCCAGGGCCGGGCACCGGGGAGCTGTTTTTT. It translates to CASSPGPGTGELFF.

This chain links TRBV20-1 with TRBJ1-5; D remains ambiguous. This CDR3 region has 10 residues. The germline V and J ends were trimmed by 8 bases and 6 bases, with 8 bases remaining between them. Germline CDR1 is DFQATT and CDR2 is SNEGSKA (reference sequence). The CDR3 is CSINVQPQHF. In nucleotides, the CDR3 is TGCAGTATTAACGTTCAGCCCCAGCATTTT.

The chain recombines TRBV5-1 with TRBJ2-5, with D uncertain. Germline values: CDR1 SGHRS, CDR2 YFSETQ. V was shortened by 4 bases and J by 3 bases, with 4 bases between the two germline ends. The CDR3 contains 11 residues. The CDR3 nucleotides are TGCGCCAGCAGCACCAAAGAGACCCAGTACTTC. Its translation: CASSTKETQYF.

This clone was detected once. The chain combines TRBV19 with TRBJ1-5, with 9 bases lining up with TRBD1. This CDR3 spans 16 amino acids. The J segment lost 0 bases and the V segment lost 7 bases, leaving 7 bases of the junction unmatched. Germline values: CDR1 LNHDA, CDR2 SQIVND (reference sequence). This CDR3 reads CASKGQGSYSNQPQHF. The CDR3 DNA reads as TGTGCCAGTAAGGGACAGGGTTCCTATAGCAATCAGCCCCAGCATTTT. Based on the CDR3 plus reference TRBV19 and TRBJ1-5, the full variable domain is DGGITQSPKYLFRKEGQNVTLSCEQNLNHDAMYWYRQDPGQGLRLIYYSQIVNDFQKGDIAEGYSVSREKKESFPLTVTSAQKNPTAFYLCASKGQGSYSNQPQHFGDGTRLSIL.

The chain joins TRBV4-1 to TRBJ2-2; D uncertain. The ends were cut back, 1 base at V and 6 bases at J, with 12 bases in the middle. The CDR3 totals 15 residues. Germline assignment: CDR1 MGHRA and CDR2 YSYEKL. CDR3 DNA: TGCGCCAGCAGCCAAGCCCTCGGCGATCCCGGGGAGCTGTTTTTT. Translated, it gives CASSQALGDPGELFF.

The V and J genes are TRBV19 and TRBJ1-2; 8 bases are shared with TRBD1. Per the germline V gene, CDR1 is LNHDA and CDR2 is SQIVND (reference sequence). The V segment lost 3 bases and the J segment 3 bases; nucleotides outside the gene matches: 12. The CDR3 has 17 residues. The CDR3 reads CASSIGQGADVYYGYTF. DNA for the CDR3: TGTGCCAGTAGTATTGGGCAGGGGGCCGACGTCTACTATGGCTACACCTTC. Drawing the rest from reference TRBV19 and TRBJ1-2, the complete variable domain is DGGITQSPKYLFRKEGQNVTLSCEQNLNHDAMYWYRQDPGQGLRLIYYSQIVNDFQKGDIAEGYSVSREKKESFPLTVTSAQKNPTAFYLCASSIGQGADVYYGYTFGSGTRLTVV.

The CDR3 DNA is TGCGCCAGCAGCTTAGCCGGGCCTCGAGGTGGAAACACCATATATTTT. Translation gives CASSLAGPRGGNTIYF. V gene TRBV5-1 combines with J gene TRBJ1-3, with D hard to call. Trimming removed 2 bases from V and 3 bases from J, with 15 bases in between. CDR3 length: 16 amino acids. Germline CDR1 SGHRS, CDR2 YFSETQ.

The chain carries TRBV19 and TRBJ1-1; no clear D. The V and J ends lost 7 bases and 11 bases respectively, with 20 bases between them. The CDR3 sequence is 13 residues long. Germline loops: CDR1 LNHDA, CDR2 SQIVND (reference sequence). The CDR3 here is CASTGNRLEWAFF. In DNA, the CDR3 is TGTGCCAGTACAGGTAATAGGTTGGAATGGGCTTTCTTT.

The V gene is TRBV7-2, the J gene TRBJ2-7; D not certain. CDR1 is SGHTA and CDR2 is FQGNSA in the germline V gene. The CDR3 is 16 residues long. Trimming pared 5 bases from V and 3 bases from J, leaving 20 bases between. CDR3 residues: CASSQEADRRDYEQYF. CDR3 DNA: TGTGCCAGCAGCCAAGAAGCAGATAGAAGGGACTACGAGCAGTACTTC.

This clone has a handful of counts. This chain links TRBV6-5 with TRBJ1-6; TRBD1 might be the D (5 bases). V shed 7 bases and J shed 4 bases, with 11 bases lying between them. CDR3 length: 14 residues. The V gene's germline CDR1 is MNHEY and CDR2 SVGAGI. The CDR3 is CASTAQAYNSPLHF. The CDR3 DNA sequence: TGTGCCAGCACCGCACAGGCGTATAATTCACCCCTCCACTTT.

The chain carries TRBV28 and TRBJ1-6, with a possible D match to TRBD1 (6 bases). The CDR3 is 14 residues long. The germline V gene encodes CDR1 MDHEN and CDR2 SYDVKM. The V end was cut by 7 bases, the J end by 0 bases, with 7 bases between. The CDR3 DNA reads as TGTGCCAGCAAGGGGGGCTCCTATAATTCACCCCTCCACTTT. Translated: CASKGGSYNSPLHF.